This T cell receptor (beta chain) was captured in a study of shared clonotypes between healthy human individuals. Study-level findings and limits: Memory subsets generally showed lower estimated richness than naive subsets.

Sequencing used immunoSEQ multiplex PCR; TCRdb keeps in-frame clones, though not all of them. The table has some 2,000,000 clones, roughly 94% seen once; the top ten hold 0.13%. A note on this clone: The antigen remains unidentified.

The sequence was collected from a man younger than 35 in good health. The sequenced sample was naive CD4+ T cells sorted from blood. Subset: CD45RA+ positively selected.

The CDR3 region has the DNA TGTGCCAGCAGTTACTCCAGGGACCCGCTCTGGACCATATATTTT. As protein: CASSYSRDPLWTIYF. The rearrangement links TRBV6-5 to TRBJ1-3, with a possible D match to TRBD1 (5 bases). CDR1 and CDR2 (germline): MNHEY, SVGAGI. V was trimmed by 0 bases and J by 10 bases, leaving 16 bases between them. The CDR3 contains 15 residues.